The present T cell receptor (beta chain) was sequenced within a study of T cells of healthy individuals. The CDR3 has 14 residues. Germline V lookup: CDR1 LNHNV, CDR2 YYDKDF (reference sequence). V was clipped by 0 bases and J by 4 bases, with 9 bases between them. One entry per CDR3 protein results from TCRdb running MiXCR on the 5' RACE reads. The sample includes under 70,000 distinct CDR3 sequences, about 15% of them seen just once. This clonotype was sampled from a human donor in good health. This sequence joins TRBV15 and TRBJ1-1; D is uncertain. In DNA form, the CDR3 reads TGTGCCACCAGCAGAGATCGGTCGGGCACTGAAGCTTTCTTT. Its translation: CATSRDRSGTEAFF.